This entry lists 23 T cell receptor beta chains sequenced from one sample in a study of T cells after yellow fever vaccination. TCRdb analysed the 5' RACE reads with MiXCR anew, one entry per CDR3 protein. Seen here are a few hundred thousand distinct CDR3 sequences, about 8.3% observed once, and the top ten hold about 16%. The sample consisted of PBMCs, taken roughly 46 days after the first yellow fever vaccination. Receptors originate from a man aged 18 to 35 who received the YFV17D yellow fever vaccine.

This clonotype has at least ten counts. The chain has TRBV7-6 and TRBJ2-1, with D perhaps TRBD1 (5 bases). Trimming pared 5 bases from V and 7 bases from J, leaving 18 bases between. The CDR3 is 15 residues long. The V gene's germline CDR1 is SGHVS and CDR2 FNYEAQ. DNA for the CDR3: TGTGCCAGCAGCCTGGCGGCAGGGTTGGGTAATGAGCAGTTCTTC. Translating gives CASSLAAGLGNEQFF. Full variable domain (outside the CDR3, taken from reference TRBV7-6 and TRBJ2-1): GAGVSQSPRYKVTKRGQDVALRCDPISGHVSLYWYRQALGQGPEFLTYFNYEAQQDKSGLPNDRFSAERPEGSISTLTIQRTEQRDSAMYRCASSLAAGLGNEQFFGPGTRLTVL.

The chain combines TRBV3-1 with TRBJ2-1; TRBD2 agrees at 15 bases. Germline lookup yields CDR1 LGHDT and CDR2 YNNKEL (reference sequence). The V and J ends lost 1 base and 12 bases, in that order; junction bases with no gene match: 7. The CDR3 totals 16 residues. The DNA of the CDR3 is TGTGCCAGCAGCCAAGCGGGACTAGCGGGGGGCGGGTTGCAGTTCTTC. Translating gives CASSQAGLAGGGLQFF.

In nucleotides, the CDR3 is TGTGCCAGCAGCCATGACCAGGGATGGGCGGGCGAGCAGTACTTC. Translating gives CASSHDQGWAGEQYF. The chain couples TRBV7-2 to TRBJ2-7; D is tentatively TRBD1 or TRBD2 (5 bases each). Per germline, CDR1 SGHTA and CDR2 FQGNSA. CDR3 length equals 15 residues. Trimming shortened V by 5 bases and J by 6 bases, and 20 bases separated the two germline ends.

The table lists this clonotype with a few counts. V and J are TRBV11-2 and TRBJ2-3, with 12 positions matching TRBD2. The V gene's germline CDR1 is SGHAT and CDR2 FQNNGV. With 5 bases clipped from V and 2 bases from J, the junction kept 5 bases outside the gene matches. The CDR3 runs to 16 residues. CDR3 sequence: CASSPRTSGATDTQYF. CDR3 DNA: TGTGCCAGCAGCCCAAGGACTAGCGGGGCCACAGATACGCAGTATTTT.

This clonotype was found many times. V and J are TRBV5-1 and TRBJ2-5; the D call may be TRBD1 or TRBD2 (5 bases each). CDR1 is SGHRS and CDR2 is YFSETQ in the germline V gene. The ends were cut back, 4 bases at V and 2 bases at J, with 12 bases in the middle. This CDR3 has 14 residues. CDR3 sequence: CASSARDQQETQYF. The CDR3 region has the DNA TGCGCCAGCAGCGCCCGGGACCAACAAGAGACCCAGTACTTC.

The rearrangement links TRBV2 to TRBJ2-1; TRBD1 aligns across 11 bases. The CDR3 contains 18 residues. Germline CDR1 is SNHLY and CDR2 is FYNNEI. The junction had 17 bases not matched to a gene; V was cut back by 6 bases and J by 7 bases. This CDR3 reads CASREDRGPLAGRNEQFF. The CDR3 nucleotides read TGTGCCAGCAGAGAGGACAGGGGGCCCCTAGCGGGGAGGAATGAGCAGTTCTTC.

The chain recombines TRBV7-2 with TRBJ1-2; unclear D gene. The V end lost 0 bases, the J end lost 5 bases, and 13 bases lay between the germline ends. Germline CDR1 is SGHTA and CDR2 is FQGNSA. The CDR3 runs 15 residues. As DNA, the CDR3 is TGTGCCAGCAGCTTAGCCGGTGTATTAGGGTATGGCTACACCTTC. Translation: CASSLAGVLGYGYTF.

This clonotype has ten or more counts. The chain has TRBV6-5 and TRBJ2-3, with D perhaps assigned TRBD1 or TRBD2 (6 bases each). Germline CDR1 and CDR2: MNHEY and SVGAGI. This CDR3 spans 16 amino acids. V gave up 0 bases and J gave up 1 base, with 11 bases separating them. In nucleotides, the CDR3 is TGTGCCAGCAGTTACTCGAGGGGGGCGGGCACAGATACGCAGTATTTT. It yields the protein CASSYSRGAGTDTQYF.

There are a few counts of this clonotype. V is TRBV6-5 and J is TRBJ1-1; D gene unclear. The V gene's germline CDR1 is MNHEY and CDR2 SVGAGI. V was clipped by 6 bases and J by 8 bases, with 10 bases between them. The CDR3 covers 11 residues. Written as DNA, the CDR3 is TGTGCCAGCAGCGATCGGAGAGAAGCTTTCTTT. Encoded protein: CASSDRREAFF.

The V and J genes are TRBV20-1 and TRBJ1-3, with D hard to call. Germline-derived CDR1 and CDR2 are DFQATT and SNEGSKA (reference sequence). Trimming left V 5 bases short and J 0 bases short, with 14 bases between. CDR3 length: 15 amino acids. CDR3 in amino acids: CSAFAAGISGNTIYF. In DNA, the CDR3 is TGCAGTGCTTTCGCCGCGGGGATCTCTGGAAACACCATATATTTT.

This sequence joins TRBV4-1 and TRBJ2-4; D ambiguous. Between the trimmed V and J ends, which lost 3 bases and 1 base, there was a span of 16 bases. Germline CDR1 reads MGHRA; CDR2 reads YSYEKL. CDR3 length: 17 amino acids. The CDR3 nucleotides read TGCGCCAGCAGCCAGAGCCTCCTGACACTTGCCAAAAACATTCAGTACTTC. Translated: CASSQSLLTLAKNIQYF.

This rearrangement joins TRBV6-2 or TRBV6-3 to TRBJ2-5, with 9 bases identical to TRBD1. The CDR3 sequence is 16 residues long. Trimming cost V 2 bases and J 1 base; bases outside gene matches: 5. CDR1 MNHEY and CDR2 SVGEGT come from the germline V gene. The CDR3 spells CASSYRDRAIQETQYF. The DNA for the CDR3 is TGTGCCAGCAGTTACAGGGACAGGGCGATCCAAGAGACCCAGTACTTC.

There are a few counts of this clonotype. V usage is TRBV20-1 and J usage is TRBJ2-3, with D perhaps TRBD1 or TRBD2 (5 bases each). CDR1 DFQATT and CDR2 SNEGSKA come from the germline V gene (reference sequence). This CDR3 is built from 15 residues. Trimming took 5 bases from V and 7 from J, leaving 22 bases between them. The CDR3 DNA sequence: TGCAGTGCTTCAGAGGGCGGACGGGGCTCCCATACGCAGTATTTT. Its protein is CSASEGGRGSHTQYF.

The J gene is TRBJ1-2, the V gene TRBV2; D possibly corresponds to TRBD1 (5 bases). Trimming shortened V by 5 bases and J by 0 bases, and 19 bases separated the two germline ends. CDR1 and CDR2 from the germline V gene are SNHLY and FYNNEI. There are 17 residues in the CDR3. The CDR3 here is CASSPLGGTKANYGYTF. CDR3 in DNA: TGTGCCAGCAGTCCCCTTGGTGGGACCAAAGCTAACTATGGCTACACCTTC.

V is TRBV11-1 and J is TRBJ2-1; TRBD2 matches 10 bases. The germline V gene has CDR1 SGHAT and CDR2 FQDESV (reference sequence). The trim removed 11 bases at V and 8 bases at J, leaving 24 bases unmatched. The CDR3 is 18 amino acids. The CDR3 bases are TGTGCCGGCTTCAAGGGAGGAGCGGGGGGGCTGATAGTCGATGAGCAGTTCTTC. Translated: CAGFKGGAGGLIVDEQFF.

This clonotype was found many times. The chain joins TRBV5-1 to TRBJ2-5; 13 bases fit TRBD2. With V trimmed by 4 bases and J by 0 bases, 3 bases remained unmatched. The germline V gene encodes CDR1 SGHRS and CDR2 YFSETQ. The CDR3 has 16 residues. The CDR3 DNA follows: TGCGCCAGCAGCGGCGGGACTAGCGGGGACCAAGAGACCCAGTACTTC. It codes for CASSGGTSGDQETQYF.

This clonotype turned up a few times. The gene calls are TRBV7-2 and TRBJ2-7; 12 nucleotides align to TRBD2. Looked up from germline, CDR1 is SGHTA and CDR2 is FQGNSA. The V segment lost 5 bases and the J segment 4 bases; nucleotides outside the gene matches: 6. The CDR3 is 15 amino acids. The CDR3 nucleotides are TGTGCCAGCAGCCCTAGCGGGGGGGCCCTTTACGAGCAGTACTTC. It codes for CASSPSGGALYEQYF.

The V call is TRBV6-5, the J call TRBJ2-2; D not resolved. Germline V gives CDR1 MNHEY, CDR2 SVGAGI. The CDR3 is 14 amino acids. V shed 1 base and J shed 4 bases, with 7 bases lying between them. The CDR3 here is CASSYWVGTGELFF. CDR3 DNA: TGTGCCAGCAGTTACTGGGTTGGCACCGGGGAGCTGTTTTTT.

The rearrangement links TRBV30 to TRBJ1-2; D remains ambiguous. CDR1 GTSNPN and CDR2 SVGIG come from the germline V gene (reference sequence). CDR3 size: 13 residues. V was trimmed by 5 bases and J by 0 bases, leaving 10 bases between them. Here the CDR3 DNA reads TGTGCCTGGGCGCCCATAGCTAACTATGGCTACACCTTC. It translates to CAWAPIANYGYTF.

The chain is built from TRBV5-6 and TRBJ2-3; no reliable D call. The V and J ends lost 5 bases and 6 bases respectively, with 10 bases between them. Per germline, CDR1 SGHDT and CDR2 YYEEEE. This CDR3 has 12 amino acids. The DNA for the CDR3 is TGTGCCAGCAGTGCTGCCGCGGATACGCAGTATTTT. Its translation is CASSAAADTQYF.

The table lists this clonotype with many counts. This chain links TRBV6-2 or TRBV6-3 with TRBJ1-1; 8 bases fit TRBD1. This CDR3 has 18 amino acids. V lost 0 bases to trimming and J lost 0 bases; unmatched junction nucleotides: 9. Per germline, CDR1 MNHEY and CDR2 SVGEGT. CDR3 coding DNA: TGTGCCAGCAGTTACTCGATCGGACAGGGCCTCATGAACACTGAAGCTTTCTTT. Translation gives CASSYSIGQGLMNTEAFF.

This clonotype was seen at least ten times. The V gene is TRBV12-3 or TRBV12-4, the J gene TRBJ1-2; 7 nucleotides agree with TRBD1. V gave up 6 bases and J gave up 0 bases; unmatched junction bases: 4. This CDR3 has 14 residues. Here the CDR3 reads CASRTGASNYGYTF. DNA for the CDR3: TGTGCCAGCAGAACAGGGGCATCTAACTATGGCTACACCTTC.

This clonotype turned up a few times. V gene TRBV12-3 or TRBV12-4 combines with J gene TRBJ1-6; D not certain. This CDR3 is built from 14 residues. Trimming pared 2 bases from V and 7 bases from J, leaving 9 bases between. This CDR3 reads CASSLTRNNSPLHF. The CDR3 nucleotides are TGTGCCAGCAGTTTAACCAGGAACAATTCACCCCTCCACTTT.